This T cell receptor (beta chain) emerged from a study of T cells after somatic rescue of genetic block (dated by TCRdb to 2020 to 2022). Context from the whole study: What the study looked at was long-term robustness, specifically in a T-cell system that came about through somatic rescue of a genetic block in T-cell development.

Libraries were constructed by the immunoSEQ multiplex PCR assay. TCRdb provides this immuneACCESS table in a form limited to in-frame rearrangements. Some clones are lacking; in checked studies, under half of them reflect an unresolved V gene, and why the rest are absent is not known. This sample lists about 10,000 clones; around 69% were detected once. The ten most abundant clones make up 20% to 25% of the sample. With respect to this clone: No antigen is known for it. Per-nucleotide qualities are absent, and no much larger clonotype sits a single base away.

The sequence derives from a boy between 10 and 17 years old. The sequencing sample was made of peripheral blood mononuclear cells (PBMCs).

The sequence in DNA is TGTGCCAGCAGCCCTAACAGGGACGAGCAGTACTTC. This codes for CASSPNRDEQYF. Rearrangement joined TRBV7-3 to TRBJ2-7; tentative D gene TRBD1, with 6 bases matching. CDR3 length: 12 amino acids, cysteine to phenylalanine. Of the read, only the CDR3 DNA is kept; its 36 bases are in frame from base 1. Deletion took 5 bases off V and 5 bases off J, with a span of 10 bases between the germline ends. The CDR1 and CDR2 encoded by the germline V gene are SGHTA and FQGTGA.